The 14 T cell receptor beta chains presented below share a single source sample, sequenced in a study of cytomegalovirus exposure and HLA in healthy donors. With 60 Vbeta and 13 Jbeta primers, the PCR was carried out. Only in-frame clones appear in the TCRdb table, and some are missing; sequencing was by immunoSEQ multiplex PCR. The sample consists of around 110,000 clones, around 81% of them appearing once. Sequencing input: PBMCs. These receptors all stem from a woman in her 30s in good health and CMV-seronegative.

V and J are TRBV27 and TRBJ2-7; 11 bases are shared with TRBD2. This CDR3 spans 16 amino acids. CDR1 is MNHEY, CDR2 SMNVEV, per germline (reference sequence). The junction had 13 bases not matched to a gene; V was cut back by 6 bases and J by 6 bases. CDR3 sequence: CASSYTRLAGGGEQYF. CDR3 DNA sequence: TGTGCCAGCAGCTACACGCGGCTAGCGGGAGGCGGCGAGCAGTACTTC.

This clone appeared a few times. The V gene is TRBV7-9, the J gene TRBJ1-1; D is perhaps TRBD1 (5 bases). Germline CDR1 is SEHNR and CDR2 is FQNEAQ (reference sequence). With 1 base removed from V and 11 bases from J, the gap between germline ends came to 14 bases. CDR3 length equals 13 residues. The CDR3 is CASSLGSGAVAFF. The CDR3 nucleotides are TGTGCCAGCAGCTTAGGTAGCGGGGCCGTGGCTTTCTTT. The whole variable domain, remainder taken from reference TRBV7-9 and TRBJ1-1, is DTGVSQNPRHKITKRGQNVTFRCDPISEHNRLYWYRQTLGQGPEFLTYFQNEAQLEKSRLLSDRFSAERPKGSFSTLEIQRTEQGDSAMYLCASSLGSGAVAFFGQGTRLTVV.

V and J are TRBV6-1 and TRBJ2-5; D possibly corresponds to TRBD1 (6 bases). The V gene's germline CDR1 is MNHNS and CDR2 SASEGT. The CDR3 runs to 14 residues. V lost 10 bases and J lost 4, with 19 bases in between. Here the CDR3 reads CATGQTSWAETQYF. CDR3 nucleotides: TGTGCCACCGGACAGACTTCCTGGGCAGAGACCCAGTACTTC.

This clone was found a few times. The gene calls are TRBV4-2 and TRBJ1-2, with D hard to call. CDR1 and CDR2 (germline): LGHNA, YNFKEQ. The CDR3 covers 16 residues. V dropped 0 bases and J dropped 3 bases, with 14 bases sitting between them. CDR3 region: CASSQDQPDKYYGYTF. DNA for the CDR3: TGTGCCAGCAGCCAAGATCAGCCCGACAAATACTATGGCTACACCTTC.

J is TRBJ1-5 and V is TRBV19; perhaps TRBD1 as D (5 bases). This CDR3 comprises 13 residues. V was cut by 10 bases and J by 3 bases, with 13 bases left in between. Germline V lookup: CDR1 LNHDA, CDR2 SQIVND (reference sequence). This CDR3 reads CATRRGNNQPQHF. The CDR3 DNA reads TGTGCCACTCGACGGGGGAACAATCAGCCCCAGCATTTT.

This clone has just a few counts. CDR3: CASSLEAGAKNIQYF. In DNA form, the CDR3 reads TGTGCCAGCAGCCTTGAGGCGGGAGCCAAAAACATTCAGTACTTC. The genes are TRBV7-6 and TRBJ2-4; tentative D call: TRBD2 (5 bases). Germline V gene lookup returns CDR1 SGHVS and CDR2 FNYEAQ. V lost 5 bases and J 0 bases, leaving 11 bases between the germline ends. CDR3 length equals 15 residues.

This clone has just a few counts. CDR3 sequence: CASSHLAGGPGDTQYF. The CDR3 bases are TGTGCCAGCAGTCACTTAGCGGGAGGGCCGGGAGATACGCAGTATTTT. The V gene is TRBV6-5, the J gene TRBJ2-3, with 11 nucleotides matching TRBD2. CDR3 length: 16 residues. V shed 5 bases and J 5 bases; nucleotides not matched to a gene: 9. CDR1 and CDR2 (germline): MNHEY, SVGAGI.

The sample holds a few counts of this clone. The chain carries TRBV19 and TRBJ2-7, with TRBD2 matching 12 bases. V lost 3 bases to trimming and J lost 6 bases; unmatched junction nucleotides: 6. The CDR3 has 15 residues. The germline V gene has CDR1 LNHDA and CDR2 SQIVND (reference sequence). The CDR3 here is CASSIGTSGRSEQYF. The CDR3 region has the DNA TGTGCCAGTAGTATTGGTACTAGCGGGAGGAGCGAGCAGTACTTC.

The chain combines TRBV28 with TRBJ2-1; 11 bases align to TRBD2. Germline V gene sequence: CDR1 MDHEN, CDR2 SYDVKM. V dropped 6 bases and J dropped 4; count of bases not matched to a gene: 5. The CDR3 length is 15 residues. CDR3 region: CASRLGTSGYNEQFF. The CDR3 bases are TGTGCCAGCAGACTTGGGACTAGCGGATACAATGAGCAGTTCTTC. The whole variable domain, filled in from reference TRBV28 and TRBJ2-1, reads DVKVTQSSRYLVKRTGEKVFLECVQDMDHENMFWYRQDPGLGLRLIYFSYDVKMKEKGDIPEGYSVSREKKERFSLILESASTNQTSMYLCASRLGTSGYNEQFFGPGTRLTVL.

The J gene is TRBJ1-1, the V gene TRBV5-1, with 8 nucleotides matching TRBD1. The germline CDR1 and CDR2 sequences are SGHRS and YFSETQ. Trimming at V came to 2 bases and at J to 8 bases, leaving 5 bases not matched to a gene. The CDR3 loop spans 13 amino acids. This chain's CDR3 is CASSFAGTGEAFF. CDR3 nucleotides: TGCGCCAGCAGCTTTGCCGGGACAGGAGAAGCTTTCTTT.

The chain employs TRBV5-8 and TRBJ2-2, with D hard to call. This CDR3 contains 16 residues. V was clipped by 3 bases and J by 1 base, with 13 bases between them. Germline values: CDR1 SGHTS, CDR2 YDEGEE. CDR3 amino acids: CASSSLGPWNTGELFF. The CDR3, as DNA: TGTGCCAGCAGCTCCCTGGGCCCATGGAACACCGGGGAGCTGTTTTTT.

This CDR3 is CATSGTGGGHEQYF. CDR3 sequence (DNA): TGTGCCACCAGCGGGACAGGGGGCGGCCACGAGCAGTACTTC. The J gene is TRBJ2-7, the V gene TRBV15, with 12 bases aligning to TRBD1. V lost 5 bases to trimming and J lost 5 bases; unmatched junction nucleotides: 4. This CDR3 spans 14 amino acids. CDR1 and CDR2 from the germline V gene are LNHNV and YYDKDF (reference sequence).

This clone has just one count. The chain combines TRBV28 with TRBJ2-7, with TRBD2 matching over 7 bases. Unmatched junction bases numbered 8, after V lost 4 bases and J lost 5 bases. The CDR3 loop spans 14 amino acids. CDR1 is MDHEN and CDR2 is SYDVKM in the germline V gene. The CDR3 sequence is CASSWTSEYHEQYF. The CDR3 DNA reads TGTGCCAGCAGTTGGACTAGTGAGTATCACGAGCAGTACTTC.

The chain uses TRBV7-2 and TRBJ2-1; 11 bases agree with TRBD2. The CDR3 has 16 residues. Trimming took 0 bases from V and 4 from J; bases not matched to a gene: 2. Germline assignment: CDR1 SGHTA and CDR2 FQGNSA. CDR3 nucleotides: TGTGCCAGCAGCTTAGCGACTAGCGGGAAATACAATGAGCAGTTCTTC. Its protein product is CASSLATSGKYNEQFF.